This T cell receptor beta chain comes out of a study of shared clonotypes between healthy human individuals. V gave up 5 bases and J gave up 0 bases, with 7 bases separating them. This CDR3 comprises 13 residues. From germline, CDR1 is SGHTA and CDR2 FQGTGA. This clone was counted a single time. Method: immunoSEQ multiplex PCR; TCRdb's copy keeps in-frame clones and lacks some. The top ten clones hold around 0.13% of a sample with 2 million to 2.5 million clones, approximately 94% of them seen once. This chain uses TRBV7-3 with TRBJ1-2, with D uncertain. Input material: naive CD4+ T cells sorted from blood. Subset in this sample: CD45RA+ positively selected. The TCR sequence derives from a young man in good health. CDR3 DNA sequence: TGTGCCAGCAGCCCAAGTCCTAACTATGGCTACACCTTC. Translating it yields CASSPSPNYGYTF.